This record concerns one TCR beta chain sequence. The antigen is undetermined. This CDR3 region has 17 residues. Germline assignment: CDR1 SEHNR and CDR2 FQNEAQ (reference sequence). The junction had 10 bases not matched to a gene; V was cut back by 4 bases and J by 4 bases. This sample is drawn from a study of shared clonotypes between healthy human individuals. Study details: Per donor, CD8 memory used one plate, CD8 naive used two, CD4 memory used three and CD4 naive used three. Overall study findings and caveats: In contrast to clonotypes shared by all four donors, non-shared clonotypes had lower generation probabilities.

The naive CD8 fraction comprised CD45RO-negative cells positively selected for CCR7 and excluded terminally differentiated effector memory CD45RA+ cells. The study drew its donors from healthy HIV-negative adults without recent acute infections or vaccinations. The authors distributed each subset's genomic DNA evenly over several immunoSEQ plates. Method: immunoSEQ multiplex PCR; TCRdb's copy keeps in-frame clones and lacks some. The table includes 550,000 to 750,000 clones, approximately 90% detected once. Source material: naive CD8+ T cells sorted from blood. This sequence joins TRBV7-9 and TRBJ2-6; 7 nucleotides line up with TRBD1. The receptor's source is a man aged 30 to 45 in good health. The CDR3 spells CASSSRDSPLGANVLTF. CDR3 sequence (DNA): TGTGCCAGCAGCTCCCGGGACAGCCCGCTGGGGGCCAACGTCCTGACTTTC.